Sequencing of this T cell receptor (beta chain) was carried out in a study of metastatic and nonmetastatic thyroid tumors. All patients were untreated before thyroid surgery. TCRdb re-analyzed the PCR reads using MiXCR. The repertoire holds under 25,000 clones, roughly 22% seen once, with about 8.1% in the top ten. The TCR was taken from a female donor with papillary thyroid cancer or a benign thyroid nodule (not recorded which). Some clones in this sample may be carry-over from other donors' samples. The sample consisted of adjacent normal tissue.

Here the CDR3 reads CASSYSAGGNEQFF. CDR3 coding DNA: TGTGCCAGCAGTTACTCGGCAGGGGGAAATGAGCAGTTCTTC. The chain links TRBV6-6 to TRBJ2-1; 7 bases line up with TRBD1. V shed 0 bases and J 7 bases; nucleotides not matched to a gene: 3. CDR3 length: 14 amino acids. Germline V gives CDR1 MNHNY, CDR2 SVGAGI (reference sequence).